These 8 T cell receptor beta chains originate from one sample sequenced in a study of CD8 T cells in Susac syndrome. It was with random hexamers that about 0.45 to 1 ug RNA was reverse transcribed. MiXCR, run by TCRdb on the immunoSEQ multiplex PCR reads, gives a single entry per CDR3 protein. The data show 95,000 to 150,000 distinct CDR3 sequences, 95% to 96% seen once. The sequenced material came from CD4+ T cells from PBMCs. Every receptor here comes from a human donor with Susac syndrome.

This clonotype showed up just a few times. This sequence joins TRBV4-1 and TRBJ2-3, with TRBD1 identical over 8 bases. The junction had 7 bases not matched to a gene; V was cut back by 4 bases and J by 4 bases. The germline V gene encodes CDR1 MGHRA and CDR2 YSYEKL. The CDR3 spans 15 residues. This chain's CDR3 is CASSPAGGFADTQYF. CDR3 in DNA: TGCGCCAGCAGCCCGGCAGGGGGCTTTGCAGATACGCAGTATTTT.

The chain recombines TRBV7-9 with TRBJ2-5, with D perhaps matching TRBD1 (6 bases). The CDR3 runs to 15 residues. Germline CDR1 reads SEHNR; CDR2 reads FQNEAQ (reference sequence). The ends were cut back, 5 bases at V and 3 bases at J, with 16 bases in the middle. CDR3 nucleotides: TGTGCCAGCAGCCCCCCAGGGACACCGAAAGAGACCCAGTACTTC. This encodes CASSPPGTPKETQYF.

The chain has TRBV18 and TRBJ2-2; 7 bases map to TRBD1. The CDR3 consists of 14 residues. Germline-derived CDR1 and CDR2 are KGHSH and LQKENI. V shed 6 bases, J shed 4 bases, and the junction held 5 bases outside the gene matches. The CDR3 nucleotides read TGTGCCAGCTCCTCGGACAGGCGCACCGGGGAGCTGTTTTTT. The encoded protein is CASSSDRRTGELFF.

The chain couples TRBV6-1 to TRBJ2-7; D assignment may be TRBD1 or TRBD2 (5 bases each). The V gene lost 5 bases and the J gene lost 2 bases, with 25 bases spanning the gap. The CDR3 runs to 18 residues. Germline loops: CDR1 MNHNS, CDR2 SASEGT. The CDR3 DNA reads as TGTGCCAGCAGTCCTTTACTAGGGGCAGGGAACCCAGCCTACGAGCAGTACTTC. Its protein product is CASSPLLGAGNPAYEQYF.

This clonotype was seen just once. V is TRBV19 and J is TRBJ2-3; 11 nucleotides agree with TRBD1. V dropped 6 bases and J dropped 5; count of bases not matched to a gene: 4. Germline V gene lookup returns CDR1 LNHDA and CDR2 SQIVND (reference sequence). The length of the CDR3 is 14 residues. The CDR3 is CASRDRGRIDTQYF. CDR3 bases: TGTGCCAGTAGGGACAGGGGGCGGATAGATACGCAGTATTTT.

V usage is TRBV14 and J usage is TRBJ2-1, with D maybe TRBD2 (5 bases). V lost 4 bases, J lost 7 bases, and 11 bases lay in between. Looked up from germline, CDR1 is SGHDN and CDR2 is FVKESK. This CDR3 contains 13 residues. The CDR3 nucleotides read TGTGCCAGCAGCCCCCATCGCGGGAATGAGCAGTTCTTC. This gives the protein CASSPHRGNEQFF.

V is TRBV5-1 and J is TRBJ2-2, with TRBD1 identical over 9 bases. The germline gives CDR1 SGHRS, CDR2 YFSETQ. The CDR3 runs to 15 residues. The V and J ends lost 6 bases and 3 bases, in that order; junction bases with no gene match: 6. CDR3 loop: CASNGQGLDTGELFF. The CDR3 nucleotides read TGCGCCAGCAACGGACAGGGGCTGGACACCGGGGAGCTGTTTTTT.

The CDR3 sequence: CASSSHFSGSAETQYF. The CDR3 nucleotides are TGTGCCAGCAGCTCCCACTTTAGCGGGAGCGCGGAGACCCAGTACTTC. The V gene is TRBV7-2, the J gene TRBJ2-5; TRBD2 matches at 9 bases. The trim removed 4 bases at V and 5 bases at J, leaving 11 bases unmatched. The CDR3 runs to 16 residues. In germline, CDR1 is SGHTA, CDR2 FQGNSA. Together with reference TRBV7-2 and TRBJ2-5, the CDR3 gives the full variable domain: GAGVSQSPSNKVTEKGKDVELRCDPISGHTALYWYRQSLGQGLEFLIYFQGNSAPDKSGLPSDRFSAERTGGSVSTLTIQRTQQEDSAVYLCASSSHFSGSAETQYFGPGTRLLVL.